One sample yielded the 29 T cell receptor beta chains listed below, sequenced in a study of T cell clonality in common variable immunodeficiency. Assay: immunoSEQ multiplex PCR; the TCRdb copy retains only in-frame clones and omits some. The sample includes about 31,000 clones, none of them occurring once. Sequenced material: peripheral blood mononuclear cells. The source of these receptors is a person aged 18 to 75 in good health.

Turning to this clone: A much larger clone sits a single nucleotide away, making a read error possible. Read data end 3 residues before the CDR3 end; the end is taken from the germline J gene. The genes are TRBV5-6 and TRBJ2-5; 9 positions match TRBD2. The CDR3 loop spans 14 amino acids. Germline CDR1 is SGHDT and CDR2 is YYEEEE. This CDR3 reads CASSNSGGTDTQYF. The part of the CDR3 DNA that was read is TGTGCCAGCAGCAATAGCGGGGGCACAGATACC.

This clone came up a few times. The DNA ends 3 residues before the CDR3 does, and the rest of the CDR3 is filled in from the germline J gene. The J gene is TRBJ1-2, the V gene TRBV19; TRBD1 matches at 10 bases. CDR1 and CDR2 (germline): LNHDA, SQIVND (reference sequence). This CDR3 spans 17 amino acids. The part of the CDR3 DNA that was read is TGTGCCAGTAGTGACACCGGGACAGGGGCATCCACAGATACC. Translation gives CASSDTGTGASTDT. Given in full, the CDR3 is CASSDTGTGASTDTYTF. The variable domain in full, with the rest retrieved from reference TRBV19 and TRBJ1-2, is DGGITQSPKYLFRKEGQNVTLSCEQNLNHDAMYWYRQDPGQGLRLIYYSQIVNDFQKGDIAEGYSVSREKKESFPLTVTSAQKNPTAFYLCASSDTGTGASTDTYTFGSGTRLTVV.

The sample holds many counts of this clone. The CDR3 extends 3 residues past the end of the read, so its final part is completed from the germline J gene. This chain uses TRBV20-1 with TRBJ1-6; D perhaps matches TRBD1 (6 bases). This CDR3 spans 14 amino acids. In germline, CDR1 is DFQATT, CDR2 SNEGSKA (reference sequence). V was cut by 2 bases and J by 6 bases, with 11 bases left in between. This chain's CDR3 is CSARRQDFNSPLHF. CDR3 DNA, as far as it was read: TGCAGTGCTAGAAGACAGGACTTTAATTCACCC.

This clone was seen at least ten times. The read is 3 residues too short to cover the CDR3 end, so that end is filled in from the germline J gene. J is TRBJ1-4 and V is TRBV20-1; unclear D gene. With 3 bases removed from V and 10 bases from J, the gap between germline ends came to 6 bases. This CDR3 is built from 10 residues. The germline V gene has CDR1 DFQATT and CDR2 SNEGSKA (reference sequence). The CDR3 loop reads CSASSGKLFF. The CDR3 DNA, read in part, is TGCAGTGCTAGTTCCGGAAAA.

This clone was counted a few times. The read ends 3 residues shy of where the CDR3 ends; the end is completed using the germline J gene. The V gene is TRBV19, the J gene TRBJ2-3; TRBD1 is a possible D gene (5 bases). The germline gives CDR1 LNHDA, CDR2 SQIVND (reference sequence). The CDR3 has 13 residues. The CDR3 reads CASSQDKTKTQYF. Partial CDR3 DNA: TGTGCCAGTAGTCAGGACAAGACCAAGACG.

This clone was detected ten times or more. The missing CDR3 end, 3 residues past where the read stops, is filled in from the germline J gene. The V call is TRBV5-1, the J call TRBJ2-3; 11 nucleotides align to TRBD2. Trimming cost V 1 base and J 3 bases; bases outside gene matches: 10. The CDR3 is 18 amino acids. CDR1 and CDR2 from the germline V gene are SGHRS and YFSETQ. Partial CDR3 DNA: TGCGCCAGCAGCTTGCCGACTAGCGGGATATCACGGACAGATACG. It encodes CASSLPTSGISRTDT. The whole CDR3 region reads CASSLPTSGISRTDTQYF.

The table lists this clone with many counts. The read ends 3 residues early relative to the CDR3; the germline J gene fills the gap. The gene calls are TRBV7-9 and TRBJ2-2, with D hard to call. Germline V gene sequence: CDR1 SEHNR, CDR2 FQNEAQ (reference sequence). The CDR3 loop spans 14 amino acids. V was cut by 1 base and J by 4 bases, with 7 bases left in between. Incomplete CDR3 DNA: TGTGCCAGCAGCTTAGTGGCAAGCACCGGGGAG. Protein sequence: CASSLVASTGE. In full, the CDR3 reads CASSLVASTGELFF.

This clone was recorded at least ten times. The CDR3 end lies 3 residues beyond the end of the read and is filled in from the germline J gene. The rearrangement links TRBV6-1 to TRBJ2-3; tentative D call: TRBD1 (8 bases). The CDR3 has 14 residues. The V end lost 4 bases, the J end lost 5 bases, and 13 bases lay between the germline ends. Germline lookup yields CDR1 MNHNS and CDR2 SASEGT. The CDR3 protein is CASSGTGRGDTQYF. The covered CDR3 bases are TGTGCCAGCAGTGGGACAGGGAGGGGAGATACG.

This clone was recorded many times. The read comes to an end 3 residues before the CDR3 does, leaving the germline J gene to fill in the end. J is TRBJ2-2 and V is TRBV7-9, with unresolved D. The CDR3 covers 14 residues. Trimming pared 1 base from V and 7 bases from J, leaving 10 bases between. CDR1 is SEHNR and CDR2 is FQNEAQ in the germline V gene (reference sequence). Here the CDR3 reads CASSLGTASGELFF. CDR3 bases read: TGTGCCAGCAGCTTAGGAACGGCTAGCGGGGAG.

This clone was seen many times. The CDR3 DNA, read in part, is TGTGCCAGCAGTGCTGAGGACAGGGGGCCCGATACG. Protein product: CASSAEDRGPDT. The full CDR3 protein reads CASSAEDRGPDTQYF. The chain combines TRBV2 with TRBJ2-3, with 11 bases matching TRBD1. The read stops 3 residues short of the end of the CDR3; the missing end is completed from the germline J gene. Trimming at V came to 4 bases and at J to 6 bases, leaving 6 bases not matched to a gene. CDR1 is SNHLY and CDR2 is FYNNEI in the germline V gene. CDR3 length: 15 residues.

This clone was found many times. The read ends 3 residues before the CDR3 terminus; that terminus is restored from the germline J gene. This chain links TRBV2 with TRBJ2-7; tentatively, D is TRBD1 (6 bases). The V gene's germline CDR1 is SNHLY and CDR2 FYNNEI. This CDR3 comprises 16 residues. V was shortened by 7 bases and J by 0 bases, with 19 bases between the two germline ends. Incomplete CDR3 DNA: TGTGCCAGCAAGCTCCCACCCACAGGGTTCTCCTACGAG. Translated: CASKLPPTGFSYE. Given in full, the CDR3 is CASKLPPTGFSYEQYF.

CDR3 DNA (partial): TGTGCCAGCAGCCTGGTGTGGGGGGATTCACCC. Translating gives CASSLVWGDSP. The whole CDR3 reads CASSLVWGDSPLHF. J is TRBJ1-6 and V is TRBV11-2; D is perhaps TRBD1 (5 bases). The missing CDR3 end, 3 residues past where the read stops, is filled in from the germline J gene. The CDR3 contains 14 residues. Germline assignment: CDR1 SGHAT and CDR2 FQNNGV. V lost 5 bases to trimming and J lost 8 bases, with 13 bases between them.

This clone was seen at least ten times. With the read ending 3 residues before the CDR3 end, the germline J gene is used to fill in that end. This chain connects TRBV29-1 to TRBJ2-6; 8 bases agree with TRBD1. CDR3 size: 16 residues. Germline V gene sequence: CDR1 SQVTM, CDR2 ANQGSEA. The V segment lost 1 base and the J segment 0 bases; nucleotides outside the gene matches: 2. CDR3 DNA (partial): TGCAGCGTTGAAGCAGGGGGCGCCTCTGGGGCCAACGTC. Protein product: CSVEAGGASGANV. The CDR3, in full, reads CSVEAGGASGANVLTF.

Points on this clone: A much larger clone is a single base away; this may be a read error. The read terminates 3 residues ahead of where the CDR3 ends, so the germline J gene completes it. The J gene is TRBJ2-2, the V gene TRBV19; TRBD2 matches at 8 bases. This CDR3 has 13 residues. Germline CDR1 is LNHDA and CDR2 is SQIVND (reference sequence). The CDR3 is CASSIGGANVLFF. CDR3 bases read: TGTGCCAGTAGTATCGGGGGGGCCAACGTG.

This clone has at least ten counts. The read falls 3 residues short of the CDR3 end, and the missing part is taken from the germline J gene. J is TRBJ2-1 and V is TRBV7-8; TRBD1 agrees at 9 bases. The germline V gene encodes CDR1 SGHVS and CDR2 FQNEAQ. V shed 5 bases and J 5 bases; nucleotides not matched to a gene: 10. The CDR3 runs to 16 residues. Partial CDR3 DNA: TGTGCCAGCAGCCCTGGGCGGGACAGGGCCCACAATGAG. Protein product: CASSPGRDRAHNE. The entire CDR3 protein is CASSPGRDRAHNEQFF.

This clone was picked up many times. Read sequence stops 3 residues before the CDR3 end, and the germline J gene provides the missing end. V usage is TRBV2 and J usage is TRBJ1-4, with 10 positions matching TRBD1. This CDR3 has 14 residues. Germline CDR1 is SNHLY and CDR2 is FYNNEI. Trimming took 6 bases from V and 7 from J; bases not matched to a gene: 5. CDR3 bases read: TGTGCCAGCAGACCTGACAGGGGGCCTGAAAAA. Residues: CASRPDRGPEK. The full CDR3 protein is CASRPDRGPEKLFF.

As to this clone: The read terminates 3 residues before the CDR3 end, so the remaining end is supplied by the germline J gene. The chain combines TRBV7-9 with TRBJ2-7, with TRBD1 identical over 9 bases. This CDR3 contains 15 residues. V shed 5 bases, J shed 5 bases, and the junction held 10 bases outside the gene matches. CDR1 SEHNR and CDR2 FQNEAQ come from the germline V gene (reference sequence). The CDR3 DNA, read in part, is TGTGCCAGCAGCCCGGGGGACAGGGACAGGGACGAG. Protein sequence: CASSPGDRDRDE. The entire CDR3 is CASSPGDRDRDEQYF.

The table lists this clone with many counts. The CDR3 DNA, read in part, is TGCGCCAGCAGCCGCCGGGGGGAAATTAATGAAAAA. Protein sequence: CASSRRGEINEK. The full-length CDR3 reads as CASSRRGEINEKLFF. The chain carries TRBV5-1 and TRBJ1-4; the D gene is possibly TRBD1 (5 bases). Sequencing ends 3 residues short of the CDR3 end; the germline J gene provides the rest. The CDR3 consists of 15 residues. CDR1 is SGHRS and CDR2 is YFSETQ in the germline V gene. The V end lost 4 bases, the J end lost 4 bases, and 14 bases lay between the germline ends.

This clone showed up many times. The read stops 3 residues short of the end of the CDR3; the missing end is completed from the germline J gene. The chain combines TRBV30 with TRBJ2-5, with a possible D match to TRBD2 (5 bases). The germline V gene encodes CDR1 GTSNPN and CDR2 SVGIG (reference sequence). This CDR3 has 13 amino acids. V dropped 2 bases and J dropped 4 bases, with 11 bases sitting between them. CDR3 DNA, as far as it was read: TGTGCCTGGAGTCGAGGGCTGGCAGAGACC. It is translated as CAWSRGLAET. In full, the CDR3 reads CAWSRGLAETQYF.

This clone has at least ten counts. The read ends 3 residues before the CDR3 terminus; that terminus is restored from the germline J gene. The genes are TRBV19 and TRBJ1-5; D gene unclear. V lost 1 base to trimming and J lost 2 bases, with 6 bases between them. The length of the CDR3 is 14 residues. Germline V lookup: CDR1 LNHDA, CDR2 SQIVND (reference sequence). The DNA read from the CDR3 is TGTGCCAGTAGTATAGTCCAGGGCAATCAGCCC. Protein sequence: CASSIVQGNQP. The whole CDR3 protein is CASSIVQGNQPQHF.

This clone was detected many times. CDR3 in amino acids: CASSRTHSGSTNNEQFF. The part of the CDR3 DNA that was read is TGTGCCAGTAGTAGAACCCATAGCGGGTCCACTAACAATGAG. This chain connects TRBV19 to TRBJ2-1, with 7 positions matching TRBD2. The missing CDR3 end, 3 residues past where the read stops, is filled in from the germline J gene. The CDR3 length is 17 residues. The germline gives CDR1 LNHDA, CDR2 SQIVND (reference sequence). V trimming: 4 bases; J trimming: 5 bases; junction bases outside the gene matches: 14. The complete variable domain, with remaining parts taken from reference TRBV19 and TRBJ2-1, reads DGGITQSPKYLFRKEGQNVTLSCEQNLNHDAMYWYRQDPGQGLRLIYYSQIVNDFQKGDIAEGYSVSREKKESFPLTVTSAQKNPTAFYLCASSRTHSGSTNNEQFFGPGTRLTVL.

This clone was seen at least ten times. Read coverage stops 3 residues before the CDR3 terminus; the germline J gene supplies the remainder. The chain recombines TRBV7-2 with TRBJ2-5; D call uncertain. From germline, CDR1 is SGHTA and CDR2 FQGNSA. The CDR3 spans 13 residues. Trimming removed 0 bases at V and 4 bases at J, with 6 bases between. CDR3 region: CASSLAPRETQYF. Partial CDR3 DNA: TGTGCCAGCAGCTTAGCCCCCCGAGAGACC.

At least ten counts were recorded for this clone. The DNA ends 3 residues before the CDR3 does, and the rest of the CDR3 is filled in from the germline J gene. This rearrangement joins TRBV6-2 or TRBV6-3 to TRBJ2-3, with TRBD2 identical over 8 bases. The CDR3 sequence is 15 residues long. Per the germline V gene, CDR1 is MNHEY and CDR2 is SVGEGT. The CDR3: CASSYRAGLEATQYF. CDR3 DNA, as far as it was read: TGTGCCAGCAGTTACCGGGCGGGACTAGAGGCGACG.

Ten or more counts support this clone. The sequence runs out 3 residues before the end of the CDR3; the remainder is reconstructed from the germline J gene. This chain links TRBV18 with TRBJ2-5, with D unclear. Per germline, CDR1 KGHSH and CDR2 LQKENI. V dropped 6 bases and J dropped 2 bases, with 16 bases sitting between them. The CDR3 totals 15 residues. The CDR3 reads CASSPPWSEQETQYF. The part of the CDR3 DNA that was read is TGTGCCAGCTCCCCCCCCTGGAGCGAACAAGAGACC.

This clone was seen ten or more times. The DNA ends 3 residues before the CDR3 does, and the rest of the CDR3 is filled in from the germline J gene. The chain recombines TRBV5-1 with TRBJ2-5; TRBD2 matches at 8 bases. The CDR3 covers 15 residues. Germline CDR1 is SGHRS and CDR2 is YFSETQ. V dropped 4 bases and J dropped 2; count of bases not matched to a gene: 7. This chain's CDR3 is CASSRKTSGQETQYF. The sequenced CDR3 bases are TGCGCCAGCAGCCGAAAAACTAGCGGACAAGAGACC.

This clone showed up many times. The read terminates 3 residues before the CDR3 end, so the remaining end is supplied by the germline J gene. The V call is TRBV20-1, the J call TRBJ1-2, with 8 positions matching TRBD1. There are 14 residues in the CDR3. From germline, CDR1 is DFQATT and CDR2 SNEGSKA (reference sequence). J lost 6 bases, V lost 6 bases, and 12 bases had no gene match. CDR3 DNA, as far as it was read: TGCAGTGCCTCCGCCCTGGACAGGGTGGATGGC. It specifies CSASALDRVDG. The entire CDR3 is CSASALDRVDGYTF.

This clone was seen many times. A read error may produce the germline difference seen at one junction end. The read is 3 residues too short to cover the CDR3 end, so that end is filled in from the germline J gene. This chain joins TRBV5-5 and TRBJ2-5; 7 bases are shared with TRBD2. The germline CDR1 and CDR2 sequences are SGHKS and YYEKEE (reference sequence). The CDR3 contains 15 residues. This CDR3 is CANSLEGGGEETQYF. The sequenced part of the CDR3 DNA is TGTGCCAACAGCTTGGAGGGCGGGGGAGAAGAGACC.

This clone was picked up many times. The CDR3 extends 3 residues past the end of the read, so its final part is completed from the germline J gene. This sequence joins TRBV20-1 and TRBJ2-2, with 8 bases lining up with TRBD1. With 5 bases clipped from V and 6 bases from J, the junction kept 8 bases outside the gene matches. This CDR3 comprises 14 residues. Germline V gene lookup returns CDR1 DFQATT and CDR2 SNEGSKA (reference sequence). The CDR3 region is CSASGTGDAGELFF. The CDR3 DNA, read in part, is TGCAGTGCTTCCGGGACAGGTGACGCCGGGGAG.

This clone was recorded at least ten times. The read falls 3 residues short of the CDR3 end, and the missing part is taken from the germline J gene. The V and J genes are TRBV15 and TRBJ2-7; 8 bases line up with TRBD1. V trimming: 2 bases; J trimming: 4 bases; junction bases outside the gene matches: 1. CDR3 length equals 13 residues. In germline, CDR1 is LNHNV, CDR2 YYDKDF (reference sequence). This CDR3 reads CATSRQGAYEQYF. CDR3 bases read: TGTGCCACCAGCAGACAGGGGGCATACGAG.